The 18 T cell receptor beta chains given below trace back to one sample, sequenced in a study of blood T cell repertoires in COVID-19. Profiled with immunoSEQ multiplex PCR; TCRdb holds only in-frame clones, not every one. The data show under 450,000 clones, 70% to 90% seen once. Material: PBMCs or T cells enriched from blood (not recorded which). These receptors were taken from a man aged 25 to 45 who had recovered from COVID-19.

This rearrangement joins TRBV4-2 to TRBJ2-2, with D possibly being TRBD2 (5 bases). Germline V gives CDR1 LGHNA, CDR2 YNFKEQ. The CDR3 has 16 residues. V was cut by 4 bases and J by 1 base, with 13 bases left in between. The CDR3 here is CASSPPGLMNTGELFF. The CDR3 nucleotides are TGTGCCAGCAGCCCGCCCGGACTCATGAACACCGGGGAGCTGTTTTTT.

In DNA, the CDR3 is TGTGCCAGCTCACCAAAGGCAACTAGCGGGGGGAACTCCTACAATGAGCAGTTCTTC. It translates to CASSPKATSGGNSYNEQFF. J is TRBJ2-1 and V is TRBV18; 12 nucleotides align to TRBD2. With 2 bases clipped from V and 0 bases from J, the junction kept 8 bases outside the gene matches. There are 19 residues in the CDR3. The germline gives CDR1 KGHSH, CDR2 LQKENI. The full variable domain, its missing parts supplied by reference TRBV18 and TRBJ2-1, is NAGVMQNPRHLVRRRGQEARLRCSPMKGHSHVYWYRQLPEEGLKFMVYLQKENIIDESGMPKERFSAEFPKEGPSILRIQQVVRGDSAAYFCASSPKATSGGNSYNEQFFGPGTRLTVL.

The rearrangement links TRBV19 to TRBJ1-1; TRBD1 is a possible D gene (5 bases). The CDR3 runs to 12 residues. CDR1 is LNHDA and CDR2 is SQIVND in the germline V gene (reference sequence). With 6 bases removed from V and 5 bases from J, the gap between germline ends came to 10 bases. The CDR3 protein is CASRGGETEAFF. The CDR3 nucleotides are TGTGCCAGTAGGGGAGGGGAAACTGAAGCTTTCTTT.

This chain joins TRBV13 and TRBJ2-2, with unresolved D. Trimming stripped 1 base from V and 4 bases from J, with 13 bases between. The CDR3 is 16 amino acids. Per the germline V gene, CDR1 is PRHDT and CDR2 is FYEKMQ (reference sequence). The CDR3 reads CASSLAGSMVTGELFF. The CDR3, as DNA: TGTGCCAGCAGCTTAGCGGGTAGCATGGTCACCGGGGAGCTGTTTTTT.

The genes are TRBV6-5 and TRBJ1-2, with TRBD1 matching over 8 bases. The germline V gene encodes CDR1 MNHEY and CDR2 SVGAGI. Unmatched junction bases numbered 6, after V lost 6 bases and J lost 6 bases. The CDR3 is made up of 13 amino acids. The CDR3 loop is CASRQTGVNGYTF. CDR3 bases: TGTGCCAGCAGACAGACAGGGGTCAATGGCTACACCTTC.

The gene calls are TRBV5-1 and TRBJ2-2; tentative D call: TRBD1 (5 bases). This CDR3 is built from 15 residues. With 4 bases removed from V and 3 bases from J, the gap between germline ends came to 13 bases. Germline V lookup: CDR1 SGHRS, CDR2 YFSETQ. The CDR3 sequence: CASSPEGRDTGELFF. The CDR3 nucleotides read TGCGCCAGCAGCCCTGAAGGCAGGGACACCGGGGAGCTGTTTTTT. Together with reference TRBV5-1 and TRBJ2-2, the CDR3 gives the full variable domain: KAGVTQTPRYLIKTRGQQVTLSCSPISGHRSVSWYQQTPGQGLQFLFEYFSETQRNKGNFPGRFSGRQFSNSRSEMNVSTLELGDSALYLCASSPEGRDTGELFFGEGSRLTVL.

The V gene is TRBV30, the J gene TRBJ1-4; 10 bases agree with TRBD1. CDR1 and CDR2 from the germline V gene are GTSNPN and SVGIG (reference sequence). The CDR3 covers 16 residues. V shed 0 bases and J 7 bases; nucleotides not matched to a gene: 8. CDR3 sequence: CAWSVLGQGGSEKLFF. CDR3 in DNA: TGTGCCTGGAGTGTTCTCGGACAGGGGGGCAGTGAAAAACTGTTTTTT.

The chain employs TRBV19 and TRBJ1-1; tentative D call: TRBD1 (6 bases). The V end was cut by 9 bases, the J end by 4 bases, with 18 bases between. Germline V gene data show CDR1 as LNHDA and CDR2 as SQIVND (reference sequence). CDR3 length: 14 residues. CDR3 sequence (DNA): TGTGCCAGCTTTAAAACAGGGTCGGGCACTGAAGCTTTCTTT. It codes for CASFKTGSGTEAFF.

This clone was counted a single time. The V gene is TRBV9, the J gene TRBJ2-1; 8 nucleotides line up with TRBD2. The CDR3 length is 16 residues. Unmatched junction bases numbered 14, after V lost 4 bases and J lost 8 bases. Germline assignment: CDR1 SGDLS and CDR2 YYNGEE. Written as DNA, the CDR3 is TGTGCCAGCAGCTCCCTTCCGGGGGGGTCCAGGGATGAGCAGTTCTTC. Its translation is CASSSLPGGSRDEQFF.

This clone was seen a handful of times. The chain carries TRBV9 and TRBJ2-1; D is undetermined. V was shortened by 0 bases and J by 3 bases, with 13 bases between the two germline ends. The V gene's germline CDR1 is SGDLS and CDR2 YYNGEE. The CDR3 covers 16 residues. This chain's CDR3 is CASSVGMGQDYNEQFF. The CDR3 DNA is TGTGCCAGCAGCGTAGGGATGGGCCAGGACTACAATGAGCAGTTCTTC.

This rearrangement joins TRBV4-1 to TRBJ1-6; 8 bases line up with TRBD1. The trim removed 1 base at V and 6 bases at J, leaving 2 bases unmatched. This CDR3 has 15 residues. Germline values: CDR1 MGHRA, CDR2 YSYEKL. The chain's CDR3 is CASSQGQGSNSPLHF. The CDR3 DNA sequence: TGCGCCAGCAGCCAAGGACAGGGGAGTAATTCACCCCTCCACTTT.

V and J are TRBV3-1 (or the pseudogene TRBV3-2) and TRBJ2-7, with TRBD2 as a possible D gene (6 bases). Deletions cut 4 bases from V and 0 bases from J, with 10 bases between. Per the germline V gene, CDR1 is LGHDT and CDR2 is YNNKEL (reference sequence). CDR3 length: 14 amino acids. The CDR3 bases are TGTGCCAGCAGCCTGCGGGGAGGCTCCTACGAGCAGTACTTC. Translated: CASSLRGGSYEQYF.

The gene calls are TRBV5-4 and TRBJ2-1; no clear D. The CDR3 spans 14 residues. Germline assignment: CDR1 SGHNT and CDR2 YYREEE (reference sequence). Trimming stripped 1 base from V and 5 bases from J, with 10 bases between. Written as DNA, the CDR3 is TGTGCCAGCAGCTTGATGTCGGCGGACAATGAGCAGTTCTTC. Translation gives CASSLMSADNEQFF.

V is TRBV4-1 and J is TRBJ2-7; 7 bases fit TRBD1. Germline trimming cut 2 bases from V and 0 bases from J; bases unmatched to any gene: 10. This CDR3 contains 17 residues. Per germline, CDR1 MGHRA and CDR2 YSYEKL. The CDR3: CASSQLHQGVYSYEQYF. The CDR3 DNA reads as TGCGCCAGCAGCCAACTTCACCAGGGGGTTTACTCCTACGAGCAGTACTTC.

This rearrangement joins TRBV10-1 to TRBJ2-5; D is possibly TRBD1 (6 bases). This CDR3 is 16 amino acids long. Germline CDR1 reads WNHNN; CDR2 reads SYGVQD (reference sequence). V was clipped by 3 bases and J by 1 base, with 15 bases between them. The CDR3 protein is CASSDSRGTLQETQYF. DNA of the CDR3: TGCGCCAGCAGTGATTCAAGGGGGACGCTCCAAGAGACCCAGTACTTC.

The chain is built from TRBV10-3 and TRBJ2-3; D remains ambiguous. The CDR3 has 14 amino acids. CDR1 is ENHRY, CDR2 SYGVKD, per germline. V gave up 7 bases and J gave up 4 bases, with 15 bases separating them. The CDR3: CAINRGDPPDTQYF. The CDR3 nucleotides read TGTGCCATCAATCGCGGAGATCCCCCAGATACGCAGTATTTT.

As regards this clone: Additional DNA sequences in this sample encode the identical CDR3. V is TRBV7-2 and J is TRBJ1-2; TRBD1 might be the D (6 bases). CDR1 and CDR2 from the germline V gene are SGHTA and FQGNSA. The CDR3 is 13 residues long. Trimming shortened V by 5 bases and J by 2 bases, and 9 bases separated the two germline ends. CDR3 nucleotides: TGTGCCAGCAGCAGGACAGCGAACTATGGCTACACCTTC. It yields the protein CASSRTANYGYTF.

V gene TRBV7-8 combines with J gene TRBJ1-6, with TRBD1 as a possible D gene (5 bases). Trimming took off 5 bases at V and 7 bases at J, with 18 bases between the two ends. Germline V gene sequence: CDR1 SGHVS, CDR2 FQNEAQ. CDR3 length: 16 amino acids. In DNA, the CDR3 is TGTGCCAGCAGCCCCCAGCGGGGGGTTATGAATTCACCCCTCCACTTT. This gives the protein CASSPQRGVMNSPLHF.